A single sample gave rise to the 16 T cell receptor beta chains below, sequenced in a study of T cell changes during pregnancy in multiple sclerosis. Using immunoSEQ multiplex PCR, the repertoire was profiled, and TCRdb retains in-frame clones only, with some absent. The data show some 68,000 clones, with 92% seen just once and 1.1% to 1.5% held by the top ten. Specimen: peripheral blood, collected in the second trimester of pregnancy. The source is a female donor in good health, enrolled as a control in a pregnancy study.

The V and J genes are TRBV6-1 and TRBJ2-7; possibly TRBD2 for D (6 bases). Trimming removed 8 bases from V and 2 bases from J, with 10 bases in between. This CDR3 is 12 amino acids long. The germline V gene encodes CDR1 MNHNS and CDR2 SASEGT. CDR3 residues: CASFGGTYEQYF. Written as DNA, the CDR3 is TGTGCCAGCTTTGGCGGGACCTACGAGCAGTACTTC.

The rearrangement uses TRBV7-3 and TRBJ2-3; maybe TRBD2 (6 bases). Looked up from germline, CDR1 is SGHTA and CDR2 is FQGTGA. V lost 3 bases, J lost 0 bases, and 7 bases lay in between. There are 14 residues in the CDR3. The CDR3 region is CASSFGTSTDTQYF. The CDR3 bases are TGTGCCAGCAGCTTTGGGACTAGCACAGATACGCAGTATTTT.

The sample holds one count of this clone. CDR3 in DNA: TGTGCCAGCAGTTTACCCCAACGCGGTGAGCAGTTCTTC. It codes for CASSLPQRGEQFF. The chain is built from TRBV28 and TRBJ2-1, with no clear D. V lost 2 bases and J 9 bases, leaving 11 bases between the germline ends. Looked up from germline, CDR1 is MDHEN and CDR2 is SYDVKM. The CDR3 totals 13 residues.

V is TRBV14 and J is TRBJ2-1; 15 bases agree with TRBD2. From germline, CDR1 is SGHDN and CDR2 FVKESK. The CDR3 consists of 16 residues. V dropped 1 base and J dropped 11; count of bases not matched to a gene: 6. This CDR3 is CASSQGTSGGANKQFF. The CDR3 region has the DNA TGTGCCAGCAGCCAAGGGACTAGCGGGGGGGCTAATAAGCAGTTCTTC.

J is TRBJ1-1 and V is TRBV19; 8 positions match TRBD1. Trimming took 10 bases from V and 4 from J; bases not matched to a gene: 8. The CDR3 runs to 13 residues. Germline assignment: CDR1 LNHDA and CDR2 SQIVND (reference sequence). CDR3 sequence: CATTGQGITEAFF. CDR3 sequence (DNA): TGTGCCACCACCGGACAGGGCATCACTGAAGCTTTCTTT.

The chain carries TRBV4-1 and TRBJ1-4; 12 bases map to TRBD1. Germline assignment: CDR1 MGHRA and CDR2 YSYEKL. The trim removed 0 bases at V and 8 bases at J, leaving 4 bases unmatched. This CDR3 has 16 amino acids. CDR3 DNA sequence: TGCGCCAGCAGCCAAGATCAGGGGACAGGGGGCGAAAAACTGTTTTTT. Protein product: CASSQDQGTGGEKLFF.

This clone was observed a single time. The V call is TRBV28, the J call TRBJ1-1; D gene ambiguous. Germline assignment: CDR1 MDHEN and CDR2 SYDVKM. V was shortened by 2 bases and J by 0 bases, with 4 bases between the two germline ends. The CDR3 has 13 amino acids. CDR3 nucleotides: TGTGCCAGCAGTTTAAAGCTGAACACTGAAGCTTTCTTT. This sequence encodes CASSLKLNTEAFF.

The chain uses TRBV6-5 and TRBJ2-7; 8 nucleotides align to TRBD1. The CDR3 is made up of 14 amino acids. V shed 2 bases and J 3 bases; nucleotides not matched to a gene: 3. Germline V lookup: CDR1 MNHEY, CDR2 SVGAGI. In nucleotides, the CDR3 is TGTGCCAGCAGTTACGGGACAGGAGACTACGAGCAGTACTTC. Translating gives CASSYGTGDYEQYF.

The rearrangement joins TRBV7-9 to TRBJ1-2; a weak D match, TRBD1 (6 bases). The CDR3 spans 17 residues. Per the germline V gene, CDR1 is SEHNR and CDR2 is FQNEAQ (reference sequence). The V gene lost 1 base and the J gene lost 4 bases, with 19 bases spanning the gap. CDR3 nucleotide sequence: TGTGCCAGCAGCTTAGGGCCTCGACAGGAGAGTTTCTATGGCTACACCTTC. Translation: CASSLGPRQESFYGYTF.

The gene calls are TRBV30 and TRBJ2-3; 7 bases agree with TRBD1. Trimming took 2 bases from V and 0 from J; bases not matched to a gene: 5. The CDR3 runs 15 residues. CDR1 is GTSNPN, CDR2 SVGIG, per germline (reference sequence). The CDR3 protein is CAWSIRGISTDTQYF. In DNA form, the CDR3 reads TGTGCCTGGAGTATCAGGGGGATTAGCACAGATACGCAGTATTTT.

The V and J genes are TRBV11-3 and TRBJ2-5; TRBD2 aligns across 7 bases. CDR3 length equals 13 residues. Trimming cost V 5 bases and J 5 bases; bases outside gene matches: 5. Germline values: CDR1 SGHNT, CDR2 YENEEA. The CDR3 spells CASSREERETQYF. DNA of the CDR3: TGTGCCAGCAGCCGGGAGGAGCGGGAGACCCAGTACTTC.

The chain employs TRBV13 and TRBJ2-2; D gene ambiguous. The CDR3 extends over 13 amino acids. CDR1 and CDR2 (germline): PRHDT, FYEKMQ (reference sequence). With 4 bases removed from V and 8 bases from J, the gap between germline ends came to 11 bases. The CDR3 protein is CASSSVLSGELFF. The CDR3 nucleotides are TGTGCCAGCAGCTCCGTCCTGTCTGGGGAGCTGTTTTTT.

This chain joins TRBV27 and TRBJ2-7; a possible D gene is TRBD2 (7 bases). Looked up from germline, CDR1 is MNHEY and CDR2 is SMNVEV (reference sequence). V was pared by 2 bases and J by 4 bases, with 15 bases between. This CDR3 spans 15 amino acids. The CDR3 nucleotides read TGTGCCAGCAGTTTAAGGGGGGAGGGGGGATACGAGCAGTACTTC. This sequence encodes CASSLRGEGGYEQYF.

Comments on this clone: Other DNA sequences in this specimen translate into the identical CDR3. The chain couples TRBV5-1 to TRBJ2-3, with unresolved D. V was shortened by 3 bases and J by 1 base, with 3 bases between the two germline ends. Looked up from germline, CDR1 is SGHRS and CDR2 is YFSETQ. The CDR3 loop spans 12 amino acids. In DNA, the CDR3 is TGCGCCAGCAGCTCTGGCACAGATACGCAGTATTTT. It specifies CASSSGTDTQYF.

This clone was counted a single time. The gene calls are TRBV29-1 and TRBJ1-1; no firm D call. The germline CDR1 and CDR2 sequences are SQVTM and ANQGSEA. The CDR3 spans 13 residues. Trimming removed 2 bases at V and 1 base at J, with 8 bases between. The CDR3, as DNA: TGCAGCGTTGAATGGCCGCCGAACACTGAAGCTTTCTTT. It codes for CSVEWPPNTEAFF. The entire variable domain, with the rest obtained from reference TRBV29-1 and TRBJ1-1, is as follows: SAVISQKPSRDICQRGTSLTIQCQVDSQVTMMFWYRQQPGQSLTLIATANQGSEATYESGFVIDKFPISRPNLTFSTLTVSNMSPEDSSIYLCSVEWPPNTEAFFGQGTRLTVV.

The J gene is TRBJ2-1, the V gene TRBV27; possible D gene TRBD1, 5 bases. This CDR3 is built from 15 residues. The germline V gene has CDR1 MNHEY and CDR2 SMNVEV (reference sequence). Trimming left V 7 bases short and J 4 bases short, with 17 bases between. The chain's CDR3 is CASTPRAHRYNEQFF. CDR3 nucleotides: TGTGCCAGCACCCCCAGGGCCCATCGTTACAATGAGCAGTTCTTC.